Described below is a single T cell receptor beta chain sequence and its context. Its recognized antigen is unknown. No quality values exist for individual bases; no much larger clone is one base distant. TCRbeta CDR3 regions were amplified from genomic DNA using the immunoSEQ Assay, a bias-controlled multiplex PCR. The authors' pipeline ran thus. The number of nucleated cells in each sample was estimated by amplification of reference gene primers within the assay. To quantify the absolute abundance of each unique TCRbeta CDR3 rearrangement, sequence reads were collapsed and filtered. Productive Simpson clonality was computed per sample as the square root of Simpson's diversity index over productive rearrangements. TCRdb holds this immuneACCESS table with in-frame rearrangements only. Some clones are missing; in checked studies, unresolved V genes explain under half, and the rest has no known cause. V and J calls and clone size follow that table, whereas D and trimming were derived from the DNA. Here the sample has roughly 77,000 clones; around four fifths occur a single time. The ten largest clones capture 9.9% of the sample.

This specimen belongs to a study of blood T cell repertoires in COVID-19 (dated by TCRdb to about 2020). About the full investigation: The collaborator samples originated in the United States, Italy and Spain and spanned the acute and convalescent phases of COVID-19. The material from the prospective study consisted of cDNA or gDNA derived from T cells, B-cell-depleted T cells, or PBMCs. Subjects who had been exposed to COVID-19, were actively infected with it, or had recovered from it provided the deeply sampled blood TCRbeta repertoires that made up the dataset. The repertoires were made available in a free public database intended to serve as a resource for research on the immune response to SARS-CoV-2. Samples were obtained from the ongoing ImmuneRACE study (first 160 participants) and from 1,000 to 1,500 subjects provided by 6 global collaborators. A de-identified subject ID, COVID-19 status, age in years and sex were almost always included in the sample metadata. Where HLA class I and class II types were available, the types were taken from metadata supplied by the sample provider, not from assay-based typing. Study-wide conclusions, independent of this receptor: The quantity of clinical and demographic metadata differed by source and by participant and was supplied without curation.

Clipping removes 3 bases from V and 3 bases from J, with 5 as the unmatched junction base count. Per the germline V gene, SGHRS is the CDR1 and YFSETQ is the CDR2. The cysteine opens and the phenylalanine closes a CDR3 of 15 amino acids. Solely the CDR3 DNA is kept, with 45 bases framed from the first base. Collaborating institutions collected whole blood in K2EDTA tubes following their own protocols. Collaborator samples were shipped for TCRbeta analysis as frozen whole blood, isolated PBMCs, or DNA extracted from either sample type. This TCR came from a human donor in a cohort sampled during active COVID-19. The sample was peripheral blood. The chain couples TRBV5-1 to TRBJ1-3, with 8 central nucleotides matching TRBD1. CDR3 sequence: CASSYDGQGGNTIYF. The DNA sequence is TGCGCCAGCAGCTACGACGGACAGGGTGGAAACACCATATATTTT.